One sample yielded the 32 T cell receptor beta chains listed below, sequenced in a study of blood T cell repertoires in COVID-19. The table came from immunoSEQ multiplex PCR; TCRdb's copy has only in-frame clones and leaves some out. This sample carries fewer than 250,000 clones, roughly four fifths of them seen once, and the ten largest clones take about 4.6%. Specimen: PBMCs or T cells enriched from blood (not recorded which). Receptor source: a woman in her 50s who had been exposed to COVID-19.

This clone was seen only once. This rearrangement joins TRBV7-6 to TRBJ2-3, with a tentative D call TRBD1 (5 bases). The CDR3 is made up of 16 amino acids. V lost 0 bases and J lost 0, with 10 bases in between. Per the germline V gene, CDR1 is SGHVS and CDR2 is FNYEAQ. The CDR3 loop reads CASSLAGDRSTDTQYF. DNA of the CDR3: TGTGCCAGCAGCTTAGCAGGGGATAGGAGCACAGATACGCAGTATTTT.

This clone was detected only once. This rearrangement joins TRBV7-2 to TRBJ2-3; D is perhaps TRBD2 (6 bases). Germline lookup yields CDR1 SGHTA and CDR2 FQGNSA. The CDR3 contains 16 residues. V was clipped by 3 bases and J by 2 bases, with 15 bases between them. The CDR3 region is CASSFLSGRNTDTQYF. The CDR3 region has the DNA TGTGCCAGCAGCTTCTTAAGCGGGCGAAACACAGATACGCAGTATTTT.

CDR3 sequence (DNA): TGTGCCAGCAGCGTAGGGCTGGGGGCTCAGCCCCAGCATTTT. Encoded protein: CASSVGLGAQPQHF. The gene calls are TRBV9 and TRBJ1-5, with D possibly being TRBD1 (6 bases). CDR1 and CDR2 from the germline V gene are SGDLS and YYNGEE. This CDR3 is built from 14 residues. V lost 0 bases and J 6 bases, leaving 10 bases between the germline ends.

The gene calls are TRBV7-3 and TRBJ2-3; D gene uncertain. Germline loops: CDR1 SGHTA, CDR2 FQGTGA. The CDR3 covers 13 residues. Deletions cut 5 bases from V and 6 bases from J, with 12 bases between. The CDR3 DNA reads TGTGCCAGCAGCCGGGTCCAATTGGATACGCAGTATTTT. Translation: CASSRVQLDTQYF.

The rearrangement uses TRBV5-1 and TRBJ1-5; D may be TRBD1 (5 bases). Trimming stripped 0 bases from V and 4 bases from J, with 14 bases between. Looked up from germline, CDR1 is SGHRS and CDR2 is YFSETQ. The CDR3 sequence is 16 residues long. This CDR3 reads CASSLGSGAENQPQHF. The CDR3 coding sequence is TGCGCCAGCAGCTTGGGGTCTGGGGCCGAAAATCAGCCCCAGCATTTT.

The V and J genes are TRBV5-4 and TRBJ2-7; TRBD2 matches 10 bases. The V and J ends lost 9 bases and 2 bases, in that order; junction bases with no gene match: 2. From germline, CDR1 is SGHNT and CDR2 YYREEE (reference sequence). The CDR3 has 12 amino acids. CDR3: CATSGGTYEQYF. CDR3 DNA sequence: TGTGCCACTAGCGGGGGTACCTACGAGCAGTACTTC.

The chain is built from TRBV6-2 or TRBV6-3 and TRBJ1-5, with D unclear. The CDR3 totals 12 residues. Germline assignment: CDR1 MNHEY and CDR2 SVGEGT. V lost 5 bases to trimming and J lost 7 bases, with 9 bases between them. The CDR3 DNA is TGTGCCAGCAGTACTAGGGAGCAGCCCCAGCATTTT. As protein: CASSTREQPQHF.

The rearrangement uses TRBV7-6 and TRBJ2-3, with 11 bases lining up with TRBD2. Per the germline V gene, CDR1 is SGHVS and CDR2 is FNYEAQ. With 4 bases clipped from V and 4 bases from J, the junction kept 4 bases outside the gene matches. The CDR3 extends over 15 amino acids. CDR3 amino acids: CASSYSGGAADTQYF. The CDR3, as DNA: TGTGCCAGCAGCTATAGCGGGGGGGCTGCAGATACGCAGTATTTT.

The chain couples TRBV27 to TRBJ2-7, with 10 bases matching TRBD2. Germline lookup yields CDR1 MNHEY and CDR2 SMNVEV (reference sequence). The CDR3 sequence is 14 residues long. V lost 5 bases to trimming and J lost 7 bases; unmatched junction nucleotides: 8. CDR3 bases: TGTGCCAGCAGTCAAAGCGGGGGGGGACGTGAGCAGTACTTC. It codes for CASSQSGGGREQYF.

The J gene is TRBJ2-7, the V gene TRBV11-3, with 8 bases identical to TRBD1. V shed 1 base and J 4 bases; nucleotides not matched to a gene: 3. Per germline, CDR1 SGHNT and CDR2 YENEEA. The CDR3 spans 14 residues. CDR3 sequence (DNA): TGTGCCAGCAGCTTAGGACAGGGGAGGTACGAGCAGTACTTC. Its protein product is CASSLGQGRYEQYF. Variable domain in full (rest from reference TRBV11-3 and TRBJ2-7): EAGVVQSPRYKIIEKKQPVAFWCNPISGHNTLYWYLQNLGQGPELLIRYENEEAVDDSQLPKDRFSAERLKGVDSTLKIQPAELGDSAVYLCASSLGQGRYEQYFGPGTRLTVT.

The CDR3 protein is CASSSGAYGYTF. The CDR3 nucleotides read TGTGCCAGCAGTTCAGGGGCCTATGGCTACACCTTC. The chain is built from TRBV27 and TRBJ1-2; maybe TRBD1 (6 bases). This CDR3 contains 12 residues. Germline V gene sequence: CDR1 MNHEY, CDR2 SMNVEV (reference sequence). V was pared by 4 bases and J by 4 bases, with 7 bases between.

This chain joins TRBV7-2 and TRBJ1-2; 9 positions match TRBD1. The CDR3 runs 13 residues. Trimming at V came to 6 bases and at J to 7 bases, leaving 6 bases not matched to a gene. Germline V gene data show CDR1 as SGHTA and CDR2 as FQGNSA. The CDR3 is CASRPGQGSGYTF. The CDR3 DNA reads as TGTGCCAGCAGACCGGGACAGGGAAGTGGCTACACCTTC.

DNA for the CDR3: TGCGCCAGCAGTCCCGGACTCAGGGAGGCAGAGACCCAGTACTTC. Amino acid sequence: CASSPGLREAETQYF. The V and J genes are TRBV10-1 and TRBJ2-5, with D tentatively TRBD2 (6 bases). The CDR3 is 15 residues long. Germline V gene data show CDR1 as WNHNN and CDR2 as SYGVQD (reference sequence). Deletions cut 5 bases from V and 4 bases from J, with 17 bases between.

The rearrangement joins TRBV5-8 to TRBJ2-7, with TRBD2 matching 10 bases. This CDR3 is 15 amino acids long. Germline V gene data show CDR1 as SGHTS and CDR2 as YDEGEE. The ends lost 0 bases at V and 2 bases at J; junction bases unmatched: 2. For the CDR3, the DNA is TGTGCCAGCAGCTTGGAAGCGGGGGGGACCTACGAGCAGTACTTC. Its translation is CASSLEAGGTYEQYF.

The sample holds a few counts of this clone. The chain joins TRBV6-5 to TRBJ2-7, with D perhaps matching TRBD1 (6 bases). The CDR3 contains 13 residues. Trimming left V 6 bases short and J 4 bases short, with 13 bases between. CDR1 and CDR2 from the germline V gene are MNHEY and SVGAGI. CDR3 in amino acids: CASRTGAGYEQYF. Here the CDR3 DNA reads TGTGCCAGCAGGACAGGTGCGGGTTACGAGCAGTACTTC.

This chain links TRBV18 with TRBJ1-2, with D maybe TRBD1 (5 bases). V was trimmed by 2 bases and J by 4 bases, leaving 11 bases between them. The germline CDR1 and CDR2 sequences are KGHSH and LQKENI. The CDR3 extends over 14 amino acids. In DNA, the CDR3 is TGTGCCAGCTCACCAGACAGAACCTTCTATGGCTACACCTTC. The encoded protein is CASSPDRTFYGYTF.

On this clone: This may come from a read error, since a much larger clone is one base off. The chain combines TRBV13 with TRBJ2-4; possibly TRBD2 for D (6 bases). The germline gives CDR1 PRHDT, CDR2 FYEKMQ (reference sequence). The CDR3 runs to 16 residues. V lost 3 bases and J lost 6, with 18 bases in between. CDR3 DNA: TGTGCCAGCAGCTTTCGGAGGGAGGTGACGGGAAACATTCAGTACTTC. It encodes CASSFRREVTGNIQYF.

The chain is built from TRBV25-1 and TRBJ2-1, with no clear D. V was clipped by 4 bases and J by 8 bases, with 12 bases between them. The CDR3 has 13 residues. The germline CDR1 and CDR2 sequences are MGHDK and SYGVNS. CDR3 residues: CASSGQRIDEQFF. In DNA, the CDR3 is TGTGCCAGCAGTGGGCAGAGGATTGATGAGCAGTTCTTC. Filled out from reference TRBV25-1 and TRBJ2-1, the complete variable domain reads EADIYQTPRYLVIGTGKKITLECSQTMGHDKMYWYQQDPGMELHLIHYSYGVNSTEKGDLSSESTVSRIRTEHFPLTLESARPSHTSQYLCASSGQRIDEQFFGPGTRLTVL.

This chain links TRBV2 with TRBJ1-2, with 7 bases lining up with TRBD1. The germline V gene has CDR1 SNHLY and CDR2 FYNNEI. CDR3 length: 13 amino acids. J gave up 8 bases and V 1 base, and 4 bases lay outside the gene matches. CDR3 nucleotides: TGTGCCAGCAGTGAAGACAGGGGAATCGGCTACACCTTC. Protein product: CASSEDRGIGYTF.

For this clone: The same CDR3 can be traced to other DNA sequences in this sample. This chain links TRBV5-1 with TRBJ2-1, with TRBD2 matching 9 bases. The CDR3 is 15 residues long. The trim removed 0 bases at V and 5 bases at J, leaving 3 bases unmatched. In germline, CDR1 is SGHRS, CDR2 YFSETQ. This CDR3 is CASSLVLAGNNEQFF. For the CDR3, the DNA is TGCGCCAGCAGCTTGGTTCTAGCGGGGAACAATGAGCAGTTCTTC.

The genes are TRBV2 and TRBJ1-5; no clear D gene. This CDR3 is 17 amino acids long. Germline CDR1 reads SNHLY; CDR2 reads FYNNEI. Trimming pared 5 bases from V and 2 bases from J, leaving 19 bases between. This CDR3 reads CASSPAGRPFGNQPQHF. In nucleotides, the CDR3 is TGTGCCAGCAGTCCCGCGGGTAGGCCCTTTGGCAATCAGCCCCAGCATTTT.

This chain's CDR3 is CASSSTHSPLHF. For the CDR3, the DNA is TGTGCCAGCAGCTCTACCCATTCACCCCTCCACTTT. J is TRBJ1-6 and V is TRBV5-4; D unclear. The CDR3 loop spans 12 amino acids. Trimming took off 3 bases at V and 8 bases at J, with 6 bases between the two ends. CDR1 SGHNT and CDR2 YYREEE come from the germline V gene (reference sequence). The whole variable domain, remainder taken from reference TRBV5-4 and TRBJ1-6, is ETGVTQSPTHLIKTRGQQVTLRCSSQSGHNTVSWYQQALGQGPQFIFQYYREEENGRGNFPPRFSGLQFPNYSSELNVNALELDDSALYLCASSSTHSPLHFGNGTRLTVT.

A few counts support this clone. The gene calls are TRBV20-1 and TRBJ1-2; D uncertain. Trimming left V 3 bases short and J 3 bases short, with 11 bases between. Germline CDR1 reads DFQATT; CDR2 reads SNEGSKA (reference sequence). The CDR3 sequence is 13 residues long. CDR3 bases: TGCAGTGCTAGTTTAGAGGCTGACTATGGCTACACCTTC. Translating gives CSASLEADYGYTF.

The chain recombines TRBV9 with TRBJ1-6; tentatively, D is TRBD1 (5 bases). The CDR3 sequence is 14 residues long. The germline V and J ends were trimmed by 3 bases and 8 bases, with 12 bases remaining between them. Looked up from germline, CDR1 is SGDLS and CDR2 is YYNGEE. The CDR3 region is CASSAKGIDSPLHF. CDR3 DNA: TGTGCCAGCAGCGCCAAGGGGATTGATTCACCCCTCCACTTT.

This chain uses TRBV6-1 with TRBJ2-7, with TRBD1 identical over 7 bases. V dropped 4 bases and J dropped 4; count of bases not matched to a gene: 13. The CDR3 is made up of 16 amino acids. Germline V gene data show CDR1 as MNHNS and CDR2 as SASEGT. This chain's CDR3 is CASSAPSGTALYEQYF. The CDR3 bases are TGTGCCAGCAGTGCCCCATCCGGGACAGCGCTATACGAGCAGTACTTC.

The CDR3 loop reads CASSPLQATSPLHF. CDR3 in DNA: TGTGCCAGCAGCCCCCTTCAGGCCACTTCACCCCTCCACTTT. This rearrangement joins TRBV3-1 (or the pseudogene TRBV3-2) to TRBJ1-6, with unresolved D. The CDR3 is 14 amino acids. Germline loops: CDR1 LGHDT, CDR2 YNNKEL (reference sequence). V shed 4 bases and J shed 9 bases, with 13 bases lying between them.

This clone showed up many times. The CDR3: CASSPFDRVAGELFF. The CDR3 DNA reads TGTGCCAGCAGCCCATTTGACAGGGTTGCCGGGGAGCTGTTTTTT. The chain has TRBV7-9 and TRBJ2-2; 7 nucleotides align to TRBD1. The ends lost 5 bases at V and 6 bases at J; junction bases unmatched: 9. From germline, CDR1 is SEHNR and CDR2 FQNEAQ (reference sequence). This CDR3 has 15 residues.

This chain links TRBV4-2 with TRBJ1-3; tentative D call: TRBD1 (6 bases). The CDR3 sequence is 20 residues long. V lost 0 bases, J lost 3 bases, and 24 bases lay in between. Germline V gene data show CDR1 as LGHNA and CDR2 as YNFKEQ. The CDR3 sequence: CASSQDLQGTGFHRGNTIYF. The CDR3 bases are TGTGCCAGCAGCCAAGATCTGCAGGGGACGGGGTTTCATCGTGGAAACACCATATATTTT.

This rearrangement joins TRBV5-1 to TRBJ1-1; 8 nucleotides match TRBD1. Losses at the gene ends were 1 base for V and 5 bases for J; bases not matched to a gene: 7. The CDR3 spans 15 residues. CDR1 SGHRS and CDR2 YFSETQ come from the germline V gene. Written as DNA, the CDR3 is TGCGCCAGCAGCTTGCGGACAGGGCAGGGGACTGAAGCTTTCTTT. Protein sequence: CASSLRTGQGTEAFF. The full variable domain, with the rest looked up from reference TRBV5-1 and TRBJ1-1, is KAGVTQTPRYLIKTRGQQVTLSCSPISGHRSVSWYQQTPGQGLQFLFEYFSETQRNKGNFPGRFSGRQFSNSRSEMNVSTLELGDSALYLCASSLRTGQGTEAFFGQGTRLTVV.

The chain recombines TRBV5-5 with TRBJ2-1, with 12 bases that match TRBD2. V dropped 7 bases and J dropped 9; count of bases not matched to a gene: 14. Germline lookup yields CDR1 SGHKS and CDR2 YYEKEE (reference sequence). This CDR3 has 16 amino acids. The CDR3 DNA is TGTGCCAGCGCTCCCGGGCTAGCGGGGGGGCGGACTGAGCAGTTCTTC. Protein sequence: CASAPGLAGGRTEQFF.

The count of this clone is one. This rearrangement joins TRBV9 to TRBJ1-5, with D tentatively TRBD1 (6 bases). The V and J ends lost 4 bases and 5 bases respectively, with 13 bases between them. The length of the CDR3 is 14 residues. Looked up from germline, CDR1 is SGDLS and CDR2 is YYNGEE. The DNA for the CDR3 is TGTGCCAGCAGCTCGGACAGCTTGTATCAGCCCCAGCATTTT. Its translation: CASSSDSLYQPQHF.

This rearrangement joins TRBV13 to TRBJ2-7; weak D call: TRBD2 (7 bases). Germline V gives CDR1 PRHDT, CDR2 FYEKMQ (reference sequence). V was pared by 4 bases and J by 5 bases, with 15 bases between. The CDR3 is 14 amino acids. CDR3 amino acids: CASSSGDREDEQYF. Written as DNA, the CDR3 is TGTGCCAGCAGCTCAGGGGACCGGGAGGACGAGCAGTACTTC. Full variable domain (remainder filled in from reference TRBV13 and TRBJ2-7): AAGVIQSPRHLIKEKRETATLKCYPIPRHDTVYWYQQGPGQDPQFLISFYEKMQSDKGSIPDRFSAQQFSDYHSELNMSSLELGDSALYFCASSSGDREDEQYFGPGTRLTVT.